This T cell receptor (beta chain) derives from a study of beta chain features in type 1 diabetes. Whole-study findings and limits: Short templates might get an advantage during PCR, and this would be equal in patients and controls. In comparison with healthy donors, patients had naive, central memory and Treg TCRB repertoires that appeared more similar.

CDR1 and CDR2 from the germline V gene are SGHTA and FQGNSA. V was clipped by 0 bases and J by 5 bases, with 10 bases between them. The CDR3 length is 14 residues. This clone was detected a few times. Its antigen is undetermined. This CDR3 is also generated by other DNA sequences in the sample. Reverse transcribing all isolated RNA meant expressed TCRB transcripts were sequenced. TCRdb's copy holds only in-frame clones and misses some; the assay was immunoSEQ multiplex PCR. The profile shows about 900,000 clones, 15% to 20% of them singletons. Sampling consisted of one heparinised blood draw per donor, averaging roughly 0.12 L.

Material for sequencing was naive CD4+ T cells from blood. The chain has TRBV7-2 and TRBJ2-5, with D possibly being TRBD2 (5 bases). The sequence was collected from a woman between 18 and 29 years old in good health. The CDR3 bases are TGTGCCAGCAGCTTAGCGCCGGGGTCCGAGACCCAGTACTTC. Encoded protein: CASSLAPGSETQYF.